These 3 T cell receptor beta chains were sequenced from one sample in a study of regulatory T cells in long-lasting Graves disease. The time point here: newly diagnosed GD, antithyroid drugs for less than 3 months. The TCR library was made from RNA that had been extracted from PBMCs in TRIzol. For TCR beta, libraries came from iRepertoire HTBI primers and Arm-PCR of CDR3 regions. In TCRdb, the multiplex PCR reads were re-called with MiXCR into one record per CDR3 protein. The profile shows roughly 380,000 distinct CDR3 sequences, over 15% of them singletons. These same data were also listed under a study on T cells in Graves' hyperthyroidism and ophthalmopathy.

Source: peripheral blood mononuclear cells (PBMCs), taken at new diagnosis, from a patient treated with antithyroid drugs. These receptors were obtained from a middle-aged man with Graves disease.

This clonotype turned up a few times. The V and J genes are TRBV6-1 and TRBJ2-2, with D perhaps TRBD2 (7 bases). This CDR3 spans 15 amino acids. Germline V gives CDR1 MNHNS, CDR2 SASEGT. Trimming cost V 6 bases and J 3 bases, with 14 bases left between them. The CDR3 loop reads CASRHGGADTGELFF. The DNA for the CDR3 is TGTGCCAGCAGACATGGGGGGGCCGACACCGGGGAGCTGTTTTTT.

V gene TRBV3-1 combines with J gene TRBJ1-3, with 7 bases identical to TRBD1. The CDR3 is 15 residues long. With V trimmed by 5 bases and J by 2 bases, 6 bases remained unmatched. Germline values: CDR1 LGHDT, CDR2 YNNKEL (reference sequence). CDR3 nucleotides: TGTGCCAGCAGCTGGGGGACAGTTCCTGGAAACACCATATATTTT. Translation: CASSWGTVPGNTIYF.

On this clonotype itself: A read error likely explains this, since a far larger clone differs by one base. The chain recombines TRBV7-2 with TRBJ2-3; D is possibly TRBD2 (6 bases). The closer fit of TRBJ2-5 to the DNA end suggests the J call may be wrong. Germline V gene sequence: CDR1 SGHTA, CDR2 FQGNSA. CDR3 length equals 15 residues. This chain's CDR3 is CASSLVTGTWKTQYF. The CDR3 coding sequence is TGTGCCAGCAGCTTAGTGACGGGGACTTGGAAGACCCAGTACTTC.